The T cell receptor (beta chain) described here comes from a study of beta chain features in type 1 diabetes. The CDR3 totals 14 residues. Germline CDR1 SQVTM, CDR2 ANQGSEA. The V and J ends lost 4 bases and 8 bases, in that order; junction bases with no gene match: 12. The table lists this clone with a few counts. Its specificity is not known. All of the isolated RNA was reverse transcribed, so expressed TCRB transcripts were sequenced. Produced via immunoSEQ multiplex PCR; TCRdb's table is partial and in-frame only. The table shows around 250,000 clones, with over 11% occurring only once. Overall study findings and caveats: Fewer junction insertions and more nucleotide deletions appeared in type 1 diabetes patients. Moderate yet significant TCRB CDR3 shortening was seen in Type 1 diabetes patients in all four CD4+ subsets. Any PCR bias toward short templates would affect both groups alike. Cells that show high TCR expression could be over-represented by cDNA sequencing.

The V and J genes are TRBV29-1 and TRBJ1-2; TRBD1 aligns across 8 bases. Sequencing input: naive CD4+ T cells from blood. The receptor was isolated from a man aged 25 to 40 with type 1 diabetes. DNA of the CDR3: TGCAGCGTTGCAGGGGACAGGTTCCCCAACGGCTACACCTTC. This sequence encodes CSVAGDRFPNGYTF.